This TCR beta chain was identified in a study of blood T cell repertoires in COVID-19. Across the study: Some COVID-19 samples were acute and others convalescent; all came from the United States, Italy and Spain.

Germline loops: CDR1 SGHRS, CDR2 YFSETQ. Trimming pared 0 bases from V and 8 bases from J, leaving 8 bases between. This CDR3 comprises 13 residues. Libraries were prepared by immunoSEQ multiplex PCR; TCRdb keeps only in-frame clonotypes and omits some of them. Here the sample spans some 230,000 clones, 80% to 85% being singletons. Material for sequencing was peripheral blood. This TCR was recovered from a woman aged 55-69 years who had recovered from COVID-19. The chain is built from TRBV5-1 and TRBJ1-4; D call uncertain. CDR3 loop: CASSLDGREKLFF. The CDR3 nucleotides read TGCGCCAGCAGCTTGGACGGGAGGGAAAAACTGTTTTTT.